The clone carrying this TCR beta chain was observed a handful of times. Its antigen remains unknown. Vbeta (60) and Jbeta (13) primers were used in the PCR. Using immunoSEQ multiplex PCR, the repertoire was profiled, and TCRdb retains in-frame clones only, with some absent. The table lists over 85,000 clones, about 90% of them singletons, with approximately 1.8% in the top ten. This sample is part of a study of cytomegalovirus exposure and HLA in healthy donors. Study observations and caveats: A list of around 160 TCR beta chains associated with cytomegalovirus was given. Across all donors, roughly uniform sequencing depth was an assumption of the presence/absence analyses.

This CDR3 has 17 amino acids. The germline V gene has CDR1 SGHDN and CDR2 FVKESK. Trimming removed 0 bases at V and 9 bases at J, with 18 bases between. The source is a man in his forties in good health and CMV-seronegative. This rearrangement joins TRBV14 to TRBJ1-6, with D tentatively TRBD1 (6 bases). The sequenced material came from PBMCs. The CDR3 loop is CASSQDFGGPGASPLHF. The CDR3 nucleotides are TGTGCCAGCAGCCAAGATTTCGGCGGACCAGGGGCTTCACCCCTCCACTTT.